The entry below gives a single T cell receptor (beta chain) sequence along with its context. Its antigen is unidentified. These data are taken from a study of siplizumab effects on memory and regulatory T cells. The assay covered some 100,000 TCR templates per sample. The protocol was immunoSEQ multiplex PCR, while the TCRdb copy is restricted to in-frame clones and leaves out a portion. This table has approximately 94,000 clones, roughly 96% appearing once. Points from the study as a whole: Proliferating Tregs taken from siplizumab cultures were not shown to have a confirmed suppressive function. A major contribution to the alloresponse seemed to be made by naive T cells, which seemed more diverse than memory cells. Siplizumab produced a significant drop in alloreactive sequences attributable to unstimulated CD4+ memory cells.

Trimming removed 0 bases at V and 1 base at J, with 12 bases between. This CDR3 has 16 amino acids. CDR1 is LGHNA, CDR2 YNFKEQ, per germline. The chain links TRBV4-2 to TRBJ2-5, with a weak D call TRBD1 (5 bases). This sequence originates from a human donor in good health. Sequenced material: naive CD4+ T cells sorted from blood. The CDR3 nucleotides are TGTGCCAGCAGCCAAGATCTAGGCAGGGCCCAAGAGACCCAGTACTTC. Its translation is CASSQDLGRAQETQYF.